These 27 T cell receptor beta chains were sequenced from one sample in a study of cytomegalovirus exposure and HLA in healthy donors. 60 Vbeta and 13 Jbeta primers were used in PCR. Generated by immunoSEQ multiplex PCR, the TCRdb table keeps only in-frame clones and is missing some. This table holds tens of thousands of clones, around 89% found once. Sequencing was done on a sample of PBMCs. These receptors were collected from a woman in her twenties or thirties in good health and CMV-seropositive.

V gene TRBV11-2 combines with J gene TRBJ2-5, with 14 positions matching TRBD2. Germline V lookup: CDR1 SGHAT, CDR2 FQNNGV. V dropped 6 bases and J dropped 1; count of bases not matched to a gene: 4. This CDR3 comprises 16 residues. Here the CDR3 reads CASSRTSGRFQETQYF. The CDR3, as DNA: TGTGCCAGCAGTCGGACTAGCGGGAGGTTCCAAGAGACCCAGTACTTC.

The chain combines TRBV6-5 with TRBJ1-1; TRBD1 matches at 7 bases. The CDR3 is 14 amino acids. J lost 4 bases, V lost 8 bases, and 10 bases had no gene match. CDR1 is MNHEY and CDR2 is SVGAGI in the germline V gene. The CDR3 protein is CASQPRTGATEAFF. DNA for the CDR3: TGTGCCAGCCAACCACGAACAGGGGCCACTGAAGCTTTCTTT.

This chain joins TRBV27 and TRBJ2-7; the D gene is possibly TRBD1 (5 bases). V was clipped by 5 bases and J by 0 bases, with 11 bases between them. Germline CDR1 reads MNHEY; CDR2 reads SMNVEV (reference sequence). The CDR3 totals 14 residues. Here the CDR3 reads CASSLIDSSYEQYF. DNA for the CDR3: TGTGCCAGCAGTCTCATCGACAGCTCCTACGAGCAGTACTTC.

Only one count was recorded for this clone. CDR3 sequence: CASRPPGTGGEYEQYF. The DNA for the CDR3 is TGTGCCAGCAGACCCCCCGGGACAGGGGGCGAGTACGAGCAGTACTTC. The rearrangement uses TRBV28 and TRBJ2-7, with TRBD1 matching over 12 bases. V was pared by 6 bases and J by 4 bases, with 10 bases of the junction left unmatched. CDR3 size: 16 residues. Germline V gene sequence: CDR1 MDHEN, CDR2 SYDVKM. The full variable domain, with the rest looked up from reference TRBV28 and TRBJ2-7, is DVKVTQSSRYLVKRTGEKVFLECVQDMDHENMFWYRQDPGLGLRLIYFSYDVKMKEKGDIPEGYSVSREKKERFSLILESASTNQTSMYLCASRPPGTGGEYEQYFGPGTRLTVT.

The gene calls are TRBV5-1 and TRBJ2-7, with 11 positions matching TRBD1. J was trimmed by 6 bases and V by 5 bases; bases with no gene match: 10. Per the germline V gene, CDR1 is SGHRS and CDR2 is YFSETQ. This CDR3 contains 15 residues. The CDR3 nucleotides are TGCGCCAGCAGTTTGTCGGGACAGGGGGTTTTCGAGCAGTACTTC. Residues: CASSLSGQGVFEQYF.

The chain has TRBV5-4 and TRBJ1-1; 7 nucleotides align to TRBD1. V lost 3 bases and J lost 3; bases outside the gene matches: 2. The length of the CDR3 is 13 residues. Germline CDR1 reads SGHNT; CDR2 reads YYREEE (reference sequence). The CDR3 DNA sequence: TGTGCCAGCAGCTGGGGACAGTACACTGAAGCTTTCTTT. Its protein is CASSWGQYTEAFF.

The chain links TRBV7-9 to TRBJ1-2; TRBD1 matches at 7 bases. This CDR3 is 15 amino acids long. The V gene's germline CDR1 is SEHNR and CDR2 FQNEAQ (reference sequence). Trimming at V came to 4 bases and at J to 7 bases, leaving 12 bases not matched to a gene. The CDR3 loop reads CASSYQGDSSGGYTF. DNA for the CDR3: TGTGCCAGCAGCTATCAGGGGGACAGCTCAGGTGGCTACACCTTC.

This sequence joins TRBV25-1 and TRBJ2-2; D might be TRBD1 (5 bases). The V and J ends lost 2 bases and 5 bases respectively, with 6 bases between them. CDR1 and CDR2 from the germline V gene are MGHDK and SYGVNS. CDR3 length equals 13 residues. CDR3 bases: TGTGCCAGCAGTGAACAGGGAACCGGGGAGCTGTTTTTT. It encodes CASSEQGTGELFF.

The V call is TRBV7-9, the J call TRBJ1-4; D unresolved. The CDR3 runs 14 residues. Trimming pared 3 bases from V and 7 bases from J, leaving 12 bases between. CDR1 is SEHNR, CDR2 FQNEAQ, per germline (reference sequence). The CDR3: CASSFSGKAEKLFF. The CDR3 DNA reads as TGTGCCAGCAGCTTTTCCGGGAAGGCTGAAAAACTGTTTTTT. Combining the CDR3 with reference TRBV7-9 and TRBJ1-4 gives the whole variable domain DTGVSQNPRHKITKRGQNVTFRCDPISEHNRLYWYRQTLGQGPEFLTYFQNEAQLEKSRLLSDRFSAERPKGSFSTLEIQRTEQGDSAMYLCASSFSGKAEKLFFGSGTQLSVL.

The rearrangement links TRBV7-6 to TRBJ2-7; perhaps TRBD1 as D (6 bases). Trimming removed 5 bases at V and 0 bases at J, with 11 bases between. CDR1 and CDR2 from the germline V gene are SGHVS and FNYEAQ. The CDR3 runs to 14 residues. CDR3 protein: CASSPGRGSYEQYF. The CDR3 DNA sequence: TGTGCCAGCAGCCCCGGCAGGGGCTCCTACGAGCAGTACTTC.

The table lists this clone with a few counts. V usage is TRBV6-1 and J usage is TRBJ2-3; weak D call: TRBD2 (6 bases). V was trimmed by 7 bases and J by 0 bases, leaving 14 bases between them. The CDR3 has 15 residues. Germline lookup yields CDR1 MNHNS and CDR2 SASEGT. CDR3 residues: CASIPRGGSTDTQYF. The CDR3 bases are TGTGCCAGCATCCCCCGGGGAGGTAGCACAGATACGCAGTATTTT.

This clone was recorded a few times. This chain links TRBV5-1 with TRBJ1-3; 8 nucleotides line up with TRBD1. The CDR3 is 14 amino acids. The germline CDR1 and CDR2 sequences are SGHRS and YFSETQ. V lost 3 bases, J lost 4 bases, and 3 bases stayed unmatched. The CDR3 coding sequence is TGCGCCAGCAGCTCCAGGGGGCAAGGAAACACCATATATTTT. It yields the protein CASSSRGQGNTIYF.

The J gene is TRBJ1-2, the V gene TRBV13, with D perhaps matching TRBD1 (5 bases). Germline CDR1 is PRHDT and CDR2 is FYEKMQ (reference sequence). This CDR3 has 15 amino acids. Trimming stripped 5 bases from V and 3 bases from J, with 16 bases between. CDR3 nucleotides: TGTGCCAGCAGCCCTGCTCTAGGACACCACTATGGCTACACCTTC. Protein: CASSPALGHHYGYTF.

The chain links TRBV2 to TRBJ1-1; 7 bases are shared with TRBD1. CDR3 size: 12 residues. Germline-derived CDR1 and CDR2 are SNHLY and FYNNEI. J lost 5 bases, V lost 9 bases, and 6 bases had no gene match. CDR3 bases: TGTGCCAGTACACAGGGGATTACTGAAGCTTTCTTT. Translated, it gives CASTQGITEAFF.

CDR3 nucleotides: TGTGCCAGCAGTGGGGACAGGGGGTACACTGAAGCTTTCTTT. Translating it yields CASSGDRGYTEAFF. The chain combines TRBV6-1 with TRBJ1-1, with 11 nucleotides matching TRBD1. Germline CDR1 is MNHNS and CDR2 is SASEGT. After removal of 4 bases from V and 3 bases from J, the junction contained 1 base not matched to a gene. This CDR3 region has 14 residues.

V gene TRBV7-9 combines with J gene TRBJ2-3; no firm D call. The germline V gene encodes CDR1 SEHNR and CDR2 FQNEAQ (reference sequence). CDR3 size: 14 residues. V lost 3 bases, J lost 2 bases, and 9 bases lay in between. CDR3 sequence: CASSFMLYTDTQYF. CDR3 DNA sequence: TGTGCCAGCAGCTTTATGCTCTACACAGATACGCAGTATTTT. Combining the CDR3 with reference TRBV7-9 and TRBJ2-3 gives the whole variable domain DTGVSQNPRHKITKRGQNVTFRCDPISEHNRLYWYRQTLGQGPEFLTYFQNEAQLEKSRLLSDRFSAERPKGSFSTLEIQRTEQGDSAMYLCASSFMLYTDTQYFGPGTRLTVL.

The chain combines TRBV6-5 with TRBJ2-1; the D gene is possibly TRBD2 (6 bases). Trimming left V 10 bases short and J 10 bases short, with 20 bases between. Germline V gene lookup returns CDR1 MNHEY and CDR2 SVGAGI. The CDR3 sequence is 13 residues long. CDR3 amino acids: CATALWTTSEQFF. The CDR3 DNA follows: TGTGCCACGGCGCTCTGGACTACTAGCGAGCAGTTCTTC.

The V call is TRBV7-9, the J call TRBJ2-7, with TRBD2 matching over 11 bases. V shed 5 bases and J 1 base; nucleotides not matched to a gene: 4. Germline CDR1 SEHNR, CDR2 FQNEAQ (reference sequence). This CDR3 is 15 amino acids long. CDR3 region: CASSPGLAGSYEQYF. Here the CDR3 DNA reads TGTGCCAGCAGCCCTGGACTAGCGGGTTCCTACGAGCAGTACTTC.

This clone was observed a single time. The rearrangement links TRBV28 to TRBJ1-5; unclear D gene. The V end lost 4 bases, the J end lost 13 bases, and 11 bases lay between the germline ends. The CDR3 totals 11 residues. CDR1 and CDR2 (germline): MDHEN, SYDVKM. For the CDR3, the DNA is TGTGCCAGCAGTTCATATGGAGTGCAGCATTTT. It codes for CASSSYGVQHF.

In this sample, this clone turned up a few times. The chain joins TRBV12-5 to TRBJ2-3; the D gene is possibly TRBD1 (7 bases). V lost 6 bases and J 0 bases, leaving 19 bases between the germline ends. CDR3 length equals 17 residues. Germline CDR1 is LGHNT and CDR2 is FRNRAP. The CDR3 DNA sequence: TGTGCTAGTGGCCTTCATCGACAGGGAGGTAGCACAGATACGCAGTATTTT. It translates to CASGLHRQGGSTDTQYF.

This sequence joins TRBV28 and TRBJ1-1; no definite D call. This CDR3 region has 12 residues. V lost 7 bases and J lost 5, with 11 bases in between. Germline assignment: CDR1 MDHEN and CDR2 SYDVKM. CDR3 protein: CASNPTGTEAFF. The CDR3 coding sequence is TGTGCCAGCAACCCTACGGGGACTGAAGCTTTCTTT.

V gene TRBV19 combines with J gene TRBJ2-5; 10 nucleotides align to TRBD2. The V segment lost 4 bases and the J segment 6 bases; nucleotides outside the gene matches: 11. CDR1 is LNHDA and CDR2 is SQIVND in the germline V gene (reference sequence). CDR3 length: 16 residues. DNA for the CDR3: TGTGCCAGTAGTAATGCTCTCGGGACTAGCGTAAAGACCCAGTACTTC. Translated, it gives CASSNALGTSVKTQYF.

This sequence joins TRBV28 and TRBJ1-5; D unclear. V was pared by 3 bases and J by 1 base, with 4 bases between. This CDR3 region has 13 residues. CDR1 MDHEN and CDR2 SYDVKM come from the germline V gene. The CDR3 bases are TGTGCCAGCAGTTTCGTCAGCAATCAGCCCCAGCATTTT. Its translation: CASSFVSNQPQHF. Supplemented by reference TRBV28 and TRBJ1-5, the full variable domain reads DVKVTQSSRYLVKRTGEKVFLECVQDMDHENMFWYRQDPGLGLRLIYFSYDVKMKEKGDIPEGYSVSREKKERFSLILESASTNQTSMYLCASSFVSNQPQHFGDGTRLSIL.

J is TRBJ1-3 and V is TRBV6-5; D call uncertain. Germline CDR1 reads MNHEY; CDR2 reads SVGAGI. The CDR3 is 13 amino acids. V lost 5 bases to trimming and J lost 0 bases, with 5 bases between them. The CDR3 protein is CASSILSGNTIYF. As DNA, the CDR3 is TGTGCCAGCAGTATTCTCTCTGGAAACACCATATATTTT.

The rearrangement joins TRBV21-1 to TRBJ2-5; TRBD1 is the table's D call, not checked against the DNA. The DNA end is a closer match to TRBJ2-7, so the J assignment may be wrong. TRBV21-1 is listed as a pseudogene. CDR3 size: 20 residues. CDR3 sequence (DNA): TGTGCCAGCAGCAAAGAGGGGATCTACAGGGGGCTAGCACTTAGGTACGAGCAGTACTTC. This translates into CASSKEGIYRGLALRYEQYF.

The V call is TRBV29-1, the J call TRBJ2-2, with D maybe TRBD1 (5 bases). CDR1 is SQVTM, CDR2 ANQGSEA, per germline. The V end lost 5 bases, the J end lost 3 bases, and 10 bases lay between the germline ends. The CDR3 has 13 residues. The CDR3 nucleotides are TGCAGCGTTACTGGGGCCGACACCGGGGAGCTGTTTTTT. Protein product: CSVTGADTGELFF.

The V and J genes are TRBV5-1 and TRBJ1-6; 7 bases are a match to TRBD1. The ends lost 2 bases at V and 8 bases at J; junction bases unmatched: 4. The germline CDR1 and CDR2 sequences are SGHRS and YFSETQ. This CDR3 has 14 amino acids. In nucleotides, the CDR3 is TGCGCCAGCAGCTTCGACAGGGCTGATTCACCCCTCCACTTT. Its protein product is CASSFDRADSPLHF.